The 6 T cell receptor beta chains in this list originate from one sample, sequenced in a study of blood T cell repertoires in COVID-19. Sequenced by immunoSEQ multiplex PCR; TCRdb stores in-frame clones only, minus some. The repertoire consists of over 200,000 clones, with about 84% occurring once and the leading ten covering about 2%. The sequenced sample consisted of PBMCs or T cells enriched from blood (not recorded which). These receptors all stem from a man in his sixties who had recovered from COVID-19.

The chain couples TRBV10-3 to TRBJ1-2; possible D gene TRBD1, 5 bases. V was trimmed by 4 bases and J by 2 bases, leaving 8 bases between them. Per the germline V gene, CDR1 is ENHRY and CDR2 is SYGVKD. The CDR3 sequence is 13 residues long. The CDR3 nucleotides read TGTGCCATCAGTGCCGACAGCAACTATGGCTACACCTTC. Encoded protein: CAISADSNYGYTF.

The CDR3 DNA reads as TGTGCCAGCAGTGGTAATGCAGGGCTGGGCTATGGCTACACCTTC. This encodes CASSGNAGLGYGYTF. The chain uses TRBV25-1 and TRBJ1-2, with D perhaps matching TRBD1 (5 bases). The V and J ends lost 4 bases and 4 bases respectively, with 16 bases between them. Germline lookup yields CDR1 MGHDK and CDR2 SYGVNS. This CDR3 comprises 15 residues.

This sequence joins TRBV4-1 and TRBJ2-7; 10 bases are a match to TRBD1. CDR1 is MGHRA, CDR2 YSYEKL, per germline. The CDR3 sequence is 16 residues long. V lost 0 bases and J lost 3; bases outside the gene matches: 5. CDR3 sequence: CASSQDRRDRGYEQYF. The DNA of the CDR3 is TGCGCCAGCAGCCAAGATCGCCGGGACAGGGGCTACGAGCAGTACTTC.

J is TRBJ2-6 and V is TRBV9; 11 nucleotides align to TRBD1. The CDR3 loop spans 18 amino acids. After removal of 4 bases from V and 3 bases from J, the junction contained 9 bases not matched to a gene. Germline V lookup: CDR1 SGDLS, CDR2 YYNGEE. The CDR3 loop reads CASSRTGGAGVGANVLTF. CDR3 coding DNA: TGTGCCAGCAGCCGGACAGGGGGCGCGGGAGTTGGGGCCAACGTCCTGACTTTC.

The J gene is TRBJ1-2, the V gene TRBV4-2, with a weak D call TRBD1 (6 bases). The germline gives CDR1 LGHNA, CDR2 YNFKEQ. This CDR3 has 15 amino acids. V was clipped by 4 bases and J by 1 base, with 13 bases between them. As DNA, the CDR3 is TGTGCCAGCAGCCTTACCGAGGGGGTTAACTATGGCTACACCTTC. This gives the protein CASSLTEGVNYGYTF.

DNA for the CDR3: TGTGCCAGTAGTATGGGGGGCTCTGGAAACACCATATATTTT. It codes for CASSMGGSGNTIYF. The genes are TRBV19 and TRBJ1-3; D might be TRBD1 (5 bases). CDR1 and CDR2 (germline): LNHDA, SQIVND (reference sequence). V shed 3 bases and J shed 0 bases, with 6 bases lying between them. This CDR3 contains 14 residues. The full variable domain, with the rest looked up from reference TRBV19 and TRBJ1-3, is DGGITQSPKYLFRKEGQNVTLSCEQNLNHDAMYWYRQDPGQGLRLIYYSQIVNDFQKGDIAEGYSVSREKKESFPLTVTSAQKNPTAFYLCASSMGGSGNTIYFGEGSWLTVV.